This TCR beta chain came from a study of blood T cell repertoires in COVID-19. Looking at the study overall: There were acute and convalescent COVID-19 samples, and they came from the United States, Italy and Spain.

From germline, CDR1 is KGHSH and CDR2 LQKENI. This CDR3 spans 15 amino acids. With 4 bases clipped from V and 5 bases from J, the junction kept 4 bases outside the gene matches. Some clones are missing from TCRdb's copy, which holds only in-frame ones; the method was immunoSEQ multiplex PCR. This sample yields roughly 130,000 clones, of which 88% are seen a single time; more than 2% belongs to the top ten. The TCR originated in a human donor with COVID-19, enrolled during active disease. The donor label of this sample is uncertain. The material sequenced was peripheral blood. This sequence joins TRBV18 and TRBJ2-1; TRBD2 agrees at 11 bases. The DNA of the CDR3 is TGTGCCAGCTCACGGACTAGCGGGTCGAACAATGAGCAGTTCTTC. It codes for CASSRTSGSNNEQFF.